The T cell receptor (beta chain) under discussion was sequenced for a study of blood T cell repertoires in COVID-19. Study-wide background: Nucleic acid was either cDNA or gDNA, and it came from T cells, B-cell-depleted T cells, or PBMCs.

The CDR3 sequence is 16 residues long. V shed 0 bases and J 3 bases; nucleotides not matched to a gene: 2. Germline CDR1 reads SGDLS; CDR2 reads YYNGEE. TCRdb's table, derived via immunoSEQ multiplex PCR, lists solely in-frame clones and lacks some. This sample yields some 85,000 clones, of which 75% to 90% are seen a single time; less than 20% belongs to the top ten. The clonotype originates from a woman of 80 years or more with acute or convalescent COVID-19. The J gene is TRBJ1-6, the V gene TRBV9, with 8 bases that match TRBD1. The sequenced material came from peripheral blood. CDR3 in amino acids: CASSVATGGYNSPLHF. The CDR3 DNA follows: TGTGCCAGCAGCGTAGCTACAGGGGGCTATAATTCACCCCTCCACTTT.